This entry is about one T cell receptor (beta chain). Its matching antigen is unknown. Some clones are missing from TCRdb's copy, which holds only in-frame ones; the method was immunoSEQ multiplex PCR. The table lists 120,000 or so clones, 75% to 90% of them singletons. This specimen belongs to a study of T cell responses to AZD1222 COVID-19 vaccine. Study results and caveats: Baseline seropositives among AZD1222 recipients totaled only 5 to 7. Repertoires were obtained only post-peak T cell response. Spike-specific TCRs gained breadth and depth after people received two AZD1222 doses. Donors were mostly white British, more females; clonal diversity possibly underestimated.

Trimming cost V 1 base and J 3 bases, with 15 bases left between them. Per germline, CDR1 SEHNR and CDR2 FQNEAQ (reference sequence). CDR3 length equals 17 residues. Sequencing was performed on peripheral blood, taken on day 0 of MenACWY control vaccination. The rearrangement links TRBV7-9 to TRBJ2-2; tentatively, D is TRBD1 (6 bases). This clonotype was sampled from an adult in good health. The CDR3 region has the DNA TGTGCCAGCAGCTTAGGGTGGGGGCTTATCGACACCGGGGAGCTGTTTTTT. Translation gives CASSLGWGLIDTGELFF.